One and the same sample provided the 28 T cell receptor beta chains below, sequenced in a study of blood T cell repertoires in COVID-19. Sequencing used immunoSEQ multiplex PCR; TCRdb keeps in-frame clones, though not all of them. The sample lists some 45,000 clones, 91% occurring once. Sequencing used peripheral blood. These receptors came from an older man with active COVID-19.

The V and J genes are TRBV5-1 and TRBJ1-5; D possibly corresponds to TRBD1 (6 bases). The V gene lost 0 bases and the J gene lost 6 bases, with 10 bases spanning the gap. Per the germline V gene, CDR1 is SGHRS and CDR2 is YFSETQ. The CDR3 is made up of 14 amino acids. The CDR3 DNA sequence: TGCGCCAGCAGCTTGGGAGCACAGGGTCAGCCCCAGCATTTT. Its translation is CASSLGAQGQPQHF.

The chain is built from TRBV5-4 and TRBJ2-3, with TRBD2 identical over 13 bases. Germline CDR1 is SGHNT and CDR2 is YYREEE (reference sequence). Germline trimming cut 0 bases from V and 5 bases from J; bases unmatched to any gene: 15. CDR3 length: 20 amino acids. The CDR3 sequence is CASSLGFLTSGGAGGDTQYF. CDR3 in DNA: TGTGCCAGCAGCTTGGGTTTCCTAACTAGCGGGGGGGCTGGAGGAGATACGCAGTATTTT.

The V gene is TRBV30, the J gene TRBJ1-1; 7 bases align to TRBD1. There are 13 residues in the CDR3. V trimming: 4 bases; J trimming: 3 bases; junction bases outside the gene matches: 5. The germline V gene encodes CDR1 GTSNPN and CDR2 SVGIG (reference sequence). The DNA for the CDR3 is TGTGCCTGGACTTCAGGGGGTTACACTGAAGCTTTCTTT. This codes for CAWTSGGYTEAFF.

The genes are TRBV30 and TRBJ1-4; no clear D gene. The CDR3 is 14 residues long. Looked up from germline, CDR1 is GTSNPN and CDR2 is SVGIG (reference sequence). V dropped 6 bases and J dropped 3 bases, with 14 bases sitting between them. The CDR3 DNA reads as TGTGCCTGCAACCACGGAGAGGCTAATGAAAAACTGTTTTTT. Its protein product is CACNHGEANEKLFF. The variable domain in full, with the rest retrieved from reference TRBV30 and TRBJ1-4, is SQTIHQWPATLVQPVGSPLSLECTVEGTSNPNLYWYRQAAGRGLQLLFYSVGIGQISSEVPQNLSASRPQDRQFILSSKKLLLSDSGFYLCACNHGEANEKLFFGSGTQLSVL.

The gene calls are TRBV6-4 and TRBJ1-2; TRBD1 agrees at 8 bases. The CDR3 extends over 14 amino acids. V was pared by 5 bases and J by 10 bases, with 12 bases of the junction left unmatched. Per the germline V gene, CDR1 is MRHNA and CDR2 is SNTAGT. For the CDR3, the DNA is TGTGCCAGCAGTTCCATCGGGACAGGAATGGACTACACCTTC. This encodes CASSSIGTGMDYTF.

The chain carries TRBV18 and TRBJ2-1, with D possibly matching TRBD2 (7 bases). Germline V gene data show CDR1 as KGHSH and CDR2 as LQKENI. With 6 bases removed from V and 7 bases from J, the gap between germline ends came to 19 bases. CDR3 size: 15 residues. CDR3 nucleotide sequence: TGTGCCAGCTCCCATGGGGGGGCGACGCTTAATGAGCAGTTCTTC. This sequence encodes CASSHGGATLNEQFF.

This chain joins TRBV27 and TRBJ2-7; tentatively, D is TRBD2 (6 bases). Germline V CDR1 and CDR2: MNHEY, SMNVEV (reference sequence). The CDR3 is 14 amino acids. V dropped 8 bases and J dropped 0 bases, with 14 bases sitting between them. The DNA for the CDR3 is TGTGCCAGCGCTAGGGACTGGGACTCCTACGAGCAGTACTTC. Its translation: CASARDWDSYEQYF.

The genes are TRBV6-5 and TRBJ2-2; D is unresolved. Germline V gene lookup returns CDR1 MNHEY and CDR2 SVGAGI. V dropped 4 bases and J dropped 7 bases, with 7 bases sitting between them. CDR3 length: 12 amino acids. Here the CDR3 DNA reads TGTGCCAGCAGTTCCCTAGTCGGGGAGCTGTTTTTT. The encoded protein is CASSSLVGELFF.

The CDR3 reads CASSQGLMGGYEQYF. CDR3 DNA: TGTGCCAGCAGCCAAGGTCTGATGGGGGGCTACGAGCAGTACTTC. V gene TRBV3-1 (or the pseudogene TRBV3-2) combines with J gene TRBJ2-7; D might be TRBD2 (6 bases). V gave up 1 base and J gave up 3 bases, with 13 bases separating them. Per the germline V gene, CDR1 is LGHDT and CDR2 is YNNKEL (reference sequence). The CDR3 sequence is 15 residues long.

CDR3 region: CASSSNSRGRGTDTQYF. DNA for the CDR3: TGTGCCAGCAGTAGCAATAGTCGGGGGAGAGGGACAGATACGCAGTATTTT. This sequence joins TRBV28 and TRBJ2-3, with a tentative D call TRBD2 (6 bases). V was clipped by 5 bases and J by 3 bases, with 21 bases between them. The CDR3 is 17 amino acids. CDR1 and CDR2 (germline): MDHEN, SYDVKM.

The V and J genes are TRBV5-6 and TRBJ2-3; 12 bases match TRBD2. This CDR3 has 18 residues. CDR1 SGHDT and CDR2 YYEEEE come from the germline V gene. The trim removed 1 base at V and 0 bases at J, leaving 6 bases unmatched. In nucleotides, the CDR3 is TGTGCCAGCAGCTTGACTAGCGGGGGGAGGGGTAGCACAGATACGCAGTATTTT. Its translation: CASSLTSGGRGSTDTQYF. Looking up the rest from reference TRBV5-6 and TRBJ2-3 gives the full variable domain: DAGVTQSPTHLIKTRGQQVTLRCSPKSGHDTVSWYQQALGQGPQFIFQYYEEEERQRGNFPDRFSGHQFPNYSSELNVNALLLGDSALYLCASSLTSGGRGSTDTQYFGPGTRLTVL.

J is TRBJ1-1 and V is TRBV6-4; D might be TRBD1 (6 bases). The CDR3 contains 13 residues. V lost 2 bases to trimming and J lost 8 bases, with 12 bases between them. In germline, CDR1 is MRHNA, CDR2 SNTAGT. CDR3 protein: CASSDRPGEEAFF. The CDR3 coding sequence is TGTGCCAGCAGTGACCGACCAGGGGAGGAAGCTTTCTTT.

J is TRBJ2-1 and V is TRBV5-4, with TRBD1 as a possible D gene (6 bases). The length of the CDR3 is 15 residues. CDR1 is SGHNT, CDR2 YYREEE, per germline (reference sequence). Trimming removed 4 bases at V and 4 bases at J, with 15 bases between. As DNA, the CDR3 is TGTGCCAGCAGCCCTGGCAGGGGTAATTACAATGAGCAGTTCTTC. Residues: CASSPGRGNYNEQFF. The full variable domain, with the rest looked up from reference TRBV5-4 and TRBJ2-1, is ETGVTQSPTHLIKTRGQQVTLRCSSQSGHNTVSWYQQALGQGPQFIFQYYREEENGRGNFPPRFSGLQFPNYSSELNVNALELDDSALYLCASSPGRGNYNEQFFGPGTRLTVL.

V gene TRBV7-8 combines with J gene TRBJ2-7, with TRBD1 matching 7 bases. CDR3 length equals 13 residues. Germline lookup yields CDR1 SGHVS and CDR2 FQNEAQ. V shed 5 bases, J shed 6 bases, and the junction held 7 bases outside the gene matches. The CDR3 sequence is CASSIRQGREQYF. DNA of the CDR3: TGTGCCAGCAGCATACGACAGGGTCGCGAGCAGTACTTC.

This chain connects TRBV10-3 to TRBJ1-5, with 8 bases lining up with TRBD1. Germline CDR1 ENHRY, CDR2 SYGVKD. V shed 6 bases and J 1 base; nucleotides not matched to a gene: 5. The CDR3 contains 15 residues. The CDR3 nucleotides read TGTGCCATCAGGGAGAGGACAGGGAGCAATCAGCCCCAGCATTTT. Translated: CAIRERTGSNQPQHF.

The rearrangement joins TRBV6-2 or TRBV6-3 to TRBJ1-1, with a weak D call TRBD1 (6 bases). Trimming cost V 2 bases and J 9 bases, with 13 bases left between them. CDR3 length: 13 residues. Germline CDR1 reads MNHEY; CDR2 reads SVGEGT. The CDR3 sequence is CASSYLTQGQAFF. DNA for the CDR3: TGTGCCAGCAGTTACCTCACCCAGGGGCAAGCTTTCTTT.

The CDR3 here is CASSLEGYEQYF. The CDR3 DNA sequence: TGTGCCAGCAGTTTGGAGGGCTACGAGCAGTACTTC. The V gene is TRBV12-3 or TRBV12-4, the J gene TRBJ2-7; TRBD2 might be the D (6 bases). Trimming took 3 bases from V and 3 from J, leaving 6 bases between them. The CDR3 totals 12 residues.

The CDR3 nucleotides are TGCGCCAGCAGCCAGGCGGGACAGCGCTACGAGCAGTACTTC. It translates to CASSQAGQRYEQYF. The chain has TRBV4-1 and TRBJ2-7; TRBD1 is a possible D gene (7 bases). Trimming left V 3 bases short and J 3 bases short, with 12 bases between. Germline CDR1 reads MGHRA; CDR2 reads YSYEKL. CDR3 length: 14 residues.

The chain combines TRBV5-1 with TRBJ2-5, with 8 nucleotides matching TRBD2. The CDR3 has 13 residues. The V segment lost 3 bases and the J segment 8 bases; nucleotides outside the gene matches: 6. Germline V CDR1 and CDR2: SGHRS, YFSETQ. The CDR3 DNA sequence: TGCGCCAGCAGCTGGACTAGCTTAGGAACCCAGTACTTC. Translating it yields CASSWTSLGTQYF.

This chain uses TRBV27 with TRBJ1-1; unclear D gene. This CDR3 is 12 amino acids long. V was shortened by 6 bases and J by 5 bases, with 10 bases between the two germline ends. The germline V gene encodes CDR1 MNHEY and CDR2 SMNVEV (reference sequence). CDR3 DNA: TGTGCCAGCAGGTCGTGGGAGACTGAAGCTTTCTTT. Protein product: CASRSWETEAFF.

V gene TRBV5-4 combines with J gene TRBJ1-1; D gene unclear. Trimming took 0 bases from V and 1 from J, leaving 7 bases between them. Germline lookup yields CDR1 SGHNT and CDR2 YYREEE (reference sequence). CDR3 size: 14 residues. CDR3 DNA: TGTGCCAGCAGCTTGGAACTACAGAACACTGAAGCTTTCTTT. As protein: CASSLELQNTEAFF.

This clone appeared a single time. The chain recombines TRBV4-1 with TRBJ2-7; 9 bases match TRBD1. J lost 3 bases, V lost 4 bases, and 7 bases had no gene match. Germline V gene lookup returns CDR1 MGHRA and CDR2 YSYEKL. CDR3 length: 15 amino acids. The CDR3 sequence: CASSRGQGSDYEQYF. CDR3 bases: TGCGCCAGCAGCCGGGGACAGGGAAGCGACTACGAGCAGTACTTC.

The V and J genes are TRBV3-1 (or the pseudogene TRBV3-2) and TRBJ2-1, with D possibly being TRBD1 (6 bases). CDR1 is LGHDT, CDR2 YNNKEL, per germline (reference sequence). The CDR3 has 18 amino acids. The V and J ends lost 5 bases and 3 bases respectively, with 23 bases between them. The DNA of the CDR3 is TGTGCCAGCAGCTTCCGTTATACAGGGTTGGAAGTCTACAATGAGCAGTTCTTC. Its protein is CASSFRYTGLEVYNEQFF.

The chain joins TRBV21-1 to TRBJ1-1; the table's D call TRBD1 went unverified against the DNA. TRBV21-1 is a documented pseudogene. This CDR3 is built from 17 residues. CDR3 amino acids: CASSKEFRPRVDTEAFF. CDR3 nucleotide sequence: TGTGCCAGCAGCAAAGAGTTCCGACCCAGGGTGGACACTGAAGCTTTCTTT.

This clone has just one count. J is TRBJ2-3 and V is TRBV6-2 or TRBV6-3; maybe TRBD2 (6 bases). The CDR3 has 17 amino acids. V gave up 0 bases and J gave up 2 bases, with 15 bases separating them. CDR1 is MNHEY and CDR2 is SVGEGT in the germline V gene. The CDR3 nucleotides read TGTGCCAGCAGTTACTCGAAAGCGCGGGGAGACACAGATACGCAGTATTTT. Translation: CASSYSKARGDTDTQYF.

The V and J genes are TRBV5-4 and TRBJ2-2, with D maybe TRBD2 (6 bases). V lost 0 bases and J lost 5, with 8 bases in between. This CDR3 is 14 amino acids long. Germline V lookup: CDR1 SGHNT, CDR2 YYREEE (reference sequence). The CDR3 sequence is CASSLVGGTGELFF. The DNA for the CDR3 is TGTGCCAGCAGCTTGGTGGGGGGAACCGGGGAGCTGTTTTTT.

The rearrangement links TRBV19 to TRBJ1-4; 9 bases are a match to TRBD1. The CDR3 is 17 amino acids. Trimming cost V 9 bases and J 7 bases; bases outside gene matches: 18. Germline CDR1 LNHDA, CDR2 SQIVND (reference sequence). CDR3 amino acids: CASKRTGARWGVEKLFF. Written as DNA, the CDR3 is TGTGCCAGCAAAAGGACAGGGGCCCGGTGGGGTGTTGAAAAACTGTTTTTT.

The rearrangement uses TRBV3-1 (or the pseudogene TRBV3-2) and TRBJ2-5; TRBD1 is a possible D gene (6 bases). V lost 2 bases and J 1 base, leaving 8 bases between the germline ends. There are 14 residues in the CDR3. Per the germline V gene, CDR1 is LGHDT and CDR2 is YNNKEL (reference sequence). The CDR3 DNA reads as TGTGCCAGCAGCCAAACAGGGCCCCAAGAGACCCAGTACTTC. Its protein is CASSQTGPQETQYF.